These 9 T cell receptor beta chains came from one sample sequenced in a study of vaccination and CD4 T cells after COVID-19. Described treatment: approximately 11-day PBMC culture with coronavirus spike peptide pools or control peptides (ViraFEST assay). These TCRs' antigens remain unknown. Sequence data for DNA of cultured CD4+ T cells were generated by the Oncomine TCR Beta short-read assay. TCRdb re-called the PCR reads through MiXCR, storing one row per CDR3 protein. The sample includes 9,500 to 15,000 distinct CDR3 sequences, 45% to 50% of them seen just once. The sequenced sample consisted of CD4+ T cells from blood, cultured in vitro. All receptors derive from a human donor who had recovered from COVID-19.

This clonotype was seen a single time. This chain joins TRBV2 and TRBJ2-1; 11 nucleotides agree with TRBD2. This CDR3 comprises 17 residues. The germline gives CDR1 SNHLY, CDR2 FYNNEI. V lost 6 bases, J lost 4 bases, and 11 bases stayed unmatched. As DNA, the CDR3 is TGTGCCAGCAGGGGCGGGACTAGCGGAAGGGTATACAATGAGCAGTTCTTC. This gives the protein CASRGGTSGRVYNEQFF.

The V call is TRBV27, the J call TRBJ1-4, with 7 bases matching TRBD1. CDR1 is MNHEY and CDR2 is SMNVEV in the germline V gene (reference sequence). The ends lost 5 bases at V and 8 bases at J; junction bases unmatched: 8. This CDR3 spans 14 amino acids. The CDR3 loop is CASSQQGRNEKLFF. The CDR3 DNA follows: TGTGCCAGCAGTCAACAGGGGAGGAACGAAAAACTGTTTTTT.

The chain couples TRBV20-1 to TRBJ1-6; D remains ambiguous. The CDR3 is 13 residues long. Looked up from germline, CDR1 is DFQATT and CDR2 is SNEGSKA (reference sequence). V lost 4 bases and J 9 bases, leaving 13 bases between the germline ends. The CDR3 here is CSATTGPGSPLHF. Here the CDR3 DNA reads TGCAGTGCTACCACCGGGCCAGGTTCACCCCTCCACTTT.

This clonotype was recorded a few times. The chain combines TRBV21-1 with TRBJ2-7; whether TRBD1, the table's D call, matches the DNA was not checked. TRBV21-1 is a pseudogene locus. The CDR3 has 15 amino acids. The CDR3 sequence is CASSKAEGPRYEQYF. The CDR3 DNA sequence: TGTGCCAGCAGCAAAGCCGAGGGACCCCGGTACGAGCAGTACTTC.

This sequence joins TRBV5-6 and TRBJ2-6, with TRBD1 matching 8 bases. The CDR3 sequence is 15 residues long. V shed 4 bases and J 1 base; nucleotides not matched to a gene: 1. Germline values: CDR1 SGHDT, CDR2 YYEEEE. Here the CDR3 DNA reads TGTGCCAGCAGCCACAGGGGGTCTGGGGCCAACGTCCTGACTTTC. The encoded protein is CASSHRGSGANVLTF.

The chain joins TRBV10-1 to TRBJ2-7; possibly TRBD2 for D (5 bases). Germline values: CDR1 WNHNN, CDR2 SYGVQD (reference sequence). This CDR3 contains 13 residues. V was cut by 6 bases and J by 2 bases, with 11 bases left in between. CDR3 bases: TGCGCCAGCAGCTCCGGACTTGCCTACGAGCAGTACTTC. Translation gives CASSSGLAYEQYF.

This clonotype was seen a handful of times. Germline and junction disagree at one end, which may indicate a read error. This chain's CDR3 is CASNEQGRVDNQPQHF. The DNA for the CDR3 is TGTGCCAGCAATGAACAGGGTAGGGTGGACAATCAGCCCCAGCATTTT. This chain connects TRBV2 to TRBJ1-5, with TRBD1 as a possible D gene (6 bases). Germline values: CDR1 SNHLY, CDR2 FYNNEI. This CDR3 has 16 amino acids.

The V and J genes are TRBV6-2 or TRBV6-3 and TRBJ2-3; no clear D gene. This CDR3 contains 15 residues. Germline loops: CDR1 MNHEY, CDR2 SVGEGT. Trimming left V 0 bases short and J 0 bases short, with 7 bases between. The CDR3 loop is CASSYSTVSTDTQYF. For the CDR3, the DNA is TGTGCCAGCAGTTACTCAACAGTCAGCACAGATACGCAGTATTTT.

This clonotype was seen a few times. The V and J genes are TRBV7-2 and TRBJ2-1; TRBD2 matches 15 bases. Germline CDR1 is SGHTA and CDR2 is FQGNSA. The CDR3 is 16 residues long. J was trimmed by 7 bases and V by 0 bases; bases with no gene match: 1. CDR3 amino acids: CASSLAGTSGRNEQFF. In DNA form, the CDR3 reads TGTGCCAGCAGCTTAGCAGGGACTAGCGGGAGGAATGAGCAGTTCTTC. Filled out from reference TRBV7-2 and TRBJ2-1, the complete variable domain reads GAGVSQSPSNKVTEKGKDVELRCDPISGHTALYWYRQSLGQGLEFLIYFQGNSAPDKSGLPSDRFSAERTGGSVSTLTIQRTQQEDSAVYLCASSLAGTSGRNEQFFGPGTRLTVL.